One and the same sample provided the 14 T cell receptor beta chains below, sequenced in a study of CD4+ T cells in melanoma. Profiling relied on immunoSEQ multiplex PCR, and the TCRdb table lists in-frame clones only, not all of them. Found here are around 18,000 clones, approximately 83% of them singletons; the top ten hold around 4.7%. Sequencing was done on a sample of cells from a culture (not recorded whether cultured in vitro). The source is a human donor with melanoma.

The CDR3 DNA reads TGTGCCAGCAGTTTGCAGGACCCGACTTTCTACGAGCAGTACTTC. The encoded protein is CASSLQDPTFYEQYF. The chain is built from TRBV27 and TRBJ2-7; D not resolved. CDR1 and CDR2 from the germline V gene are MNHEY and SMNVEV (reference sequence). V was clipped by 3 bases and J by 3 bases, with 15 bases between them. This CDR3 spans 15 amino acids.

The rearrangement links TRBV19 to TRBJ1-1, with TRBD1 identical over 10 bases. The CDR3 length is 13 residues. V lost 5 bases to trimming and J lost 4 bases; unmatched junction nucleotides: 1. CDR1 LNHDA and CDR2 SQIVND come from the germline V gene (reference sequence). The DNA for the CDR3 is TGTGCCAGTAGTGACAGGGGGCGCACTGAAGCTTTCTTT. This encodes CASSDRGRTEAFF. The full variable domain, its missing parts supplied by reference TRBV19 and TRBJ1-1, is DGGITQSPKYLFRKEGQNVTLSCEQNLNHDAMYWYRQDPGQGLRLIYYSQIVNDFQKGDIAEGYSVSREKKESFPLTVTSAQKNPTAFYLCASSDRGRTEAFFGQGTRLTVV.

The chain links TRBV10-1 to TRBJ2-5; TRBD1 aligns across 7 bases. V dropped 0 bases and J dropped 5; count of bases not matched to a gene: 3. CDR1 WNHNN and CDR2 SYGVQD come from the germline V gene (reference sequence). The length of the CDR3 is 14 residues. The CDR3: CASSESQGKETQYF. The CDR3 DNA reads TGCGCCAGCAGTGAGTCACAGGGGAAGGAGACCCAGTACTTC.

The rearrangement links TRBV7-7 to TRBJ2-5, with a weak D call TRBD2 (6 bases). The CDR3 consists of 15 residues. V lost 3 bases to trimming and J lost 0 bases, with 11 bases between them. Germline V gives CDR1 SSHAT, CDR2 FNYEAQ (reference sequence). The CDR3 DNA sequence: TGTGCCAGCAGCTTGAATAGCGGAGACCAAGAGACCCAGTACTTC. Protein product: CASSLNSGDQETQYF.

This clone was observed a handful of times. The chain is built from TRBV19 and TRBJ1-5, with D perhaps matching TRBD1 (6 bases). Germline CDR1 reads LNHDA; CDR2 reads SQIVND (reference sequence). The ends were cut back, 7 bases at V and 6 bases at J, with 22 bases in the middle. The CDR3 extends over 16 amino acids. The CDR3 nucleotides are TGTGCCAGTACCCTCGAGTGGGGCAGGGGACCTCAGCCCCAGCATTTT. It codes for CASTLEWGRGPQPQHF.

The V call is TRBV11-1, the J call TRBJ1-2; TRBD1 matches at 7 bases. CDR1 is SGHAT and CDR2 is FQDESV in the germline V gene (reference sequence). The CDR3 has 14 amino acids. The junction had 4 bases not matched to a gene; V was cut back by 2 bases and J by 4 bases. CDR3 sequence: CASSLSRGLYGYTF. CDR3 nucleotide sequence: TGTGCCAGCAGCTTATCAAGGGGGCTCTATGGCTACACCTTC.

The J gene is TRBJ1-5, the V gene TRBV6-1; a possible D gene is TRBD1 (6 bases). The germline V gene has CDR1 MNHNS and CDR2 SASEGT. CDR3 length: 15 residues. Trimming took off 5 bases at V and 1 base at J, with 12 bases between the two ends. The CDR3 sequence: CASSQGGKSNQPQHF. CDR3 nucleotide sequence: TGTGCCAGCAGTCAAGGGGGTAAGAGCAATCAGCCCCAGCATTTT.

The V and J genes are TRBV19 and TRBJ1-6; D not certain. This CDR3 has 12 residues. V shed 7 bases and J shed 7 bases, with 8 bases lying between them. CDR1 and CDR2 from the germline V gene are LNHDA and SQIVND (reference sequence). Here the CDR3 reads CASTIRNSPLHF. The CDR3 region has the DNA TGTGCCAGTACCATCAGAAATTCACCCCTCCACTTT.

The V call is TRBV7-6, the J call TRBJ2-1, with D possibly TRBD2 on 7 matching bases. This CDR3 is 15 amino acids long. Trimming cost V 7 bases and J 3 bases, with 16 bases left between them. Germline lookup yields CDR1 SGHVS and CDR2 FNYEAQ. CDR3 DNA: TGTGCCAGCATCGATTCGGGGGGCCTCTACAATGAGCAGTTCTTC. This sequence encodes CASIDSGGLYNEQFF.

The chain uses TRBV5-6 and TRBJ2-5; the D is unclear. V lost 3 bases to trimming and J lost 5 bases, with 8 bases between them. CDR3 length equals 12 residues. Per the germline V gene, CDR1 is SGHDT and CDR2 is YYEEEE. CDR3 residues: CASSSRLETQYF. As DNA, the CDR3 is TGTGCCAGCAGCTCCCGGCTGGAGACCCAGTACTTC.

As for this clone: The junction differs from germline at one of its ends, possibly a read error. The chain employs TRBV6-1 and TRBJ2-5, with D perhaps matching TRBD1 or TRBD2 (5 bases each). The CDR3 has 13 amino acids. Germline-derived CDR1 and CDR2 are MNHNS and SASEGT. The CDR3 sequence is CASSVGAQETQYF. As DNA, the CDR3 is TGTGCCAGTAGTGTCGGGGCCCAAGAGACCCAGTACTTC.

The chain carries TRBV6-4 and TRBJ1-2; TRBD1 might be the D (5 bases). The CDR3 is made up of 14 amino acids. Germline V gene data show CDR1 as MRHNA and CDR2 as SNTAGT. Trimming cost V 9 bases and J 2 bases, with 16 bases left between them. Here the CDR3 DNA reads TGTGCCAGTAGACCCGGTCAGGGAAACTATGGCTACACCTTC. This codes for CASRPGQGNYGYTF.

As to this clone: Within the sample, other DNA sequences also encode this same CDR3. The chain has TRBV27 and TRBJ1-6; maybe TRBD1 (6 bases). Trimming left V 3 bases short and J 7 bases short, with 13 bases between. This CDR3 contains 15 residues. CDR1 is MNHEY and CDR2 is SMNVEV in the germline V gene (reference sequence). The CDR3 loop reads CASSFARDINSPLHF. The DNA for the CDR3 is TGTGCCAGCAGTTTCGCCCGGGACATCAATTCACCCCTCCACTTT.

The chain joins TRBV5-1 to TRBJ1-6, with 11 bases matching TRBD1. The CDR3 runs to 16 residues. Germline CDR1 and CDR2: SGHRS and YFSETQ. With V trimmed by 3 bases and J by 7 bases, 6 bases remained unmatched. CDR3 loop: CASSSRTGGGNSPLHF. In DNA, the CDR3 is TGCGCCAGCAGCTCCCGGACAGGGGGCGGGAATTCACCCCTCCACTTT.